One sample yielded the 21 T cell receptor beta chains listed below, sequenced in a study of beta chain features in type 1 diabetes. The whole isolated RNA underwent reverse transcription, so sequencing captured expressed TCRB transcripts. The protocol was immunoSEQ multiplex PCR, while the TCRdb copy is restricted to in-frame clones and leaves out a portion. The data contain 120,000 to 150,000 clones, about 7% of them singletons. The specimen sequenced was central memory CD4+ T cells from blood. Every receptor here comes from a woman in her 30s in good health.

V and J are TRBV11-2 and TRBJ2-2; TRBD2 agrees at 8 bases. With 4 bases clipped from V and 3 bases from J, the junction kept 10 bases outside the gene matches. The CDR3 loop spans 17 amino acids. Germline values: CDR1 SGHAT, CDR2 FQNNGV. CDR3 region: CASSSYLAGKDTGELFF. In DNA, the CDR3 is TGTGCCAGCAGCTCCTATCTAGCGGGCAAAGACACCGGGGAGCTGTTTTTT.

This clone came up a few times. The J gene is TRBJ2-7, the V gene TRBV6-5; D ambiguous. Between the trimmed V and J ends, which lost 4 bases and 3 bases, there was a span of 10 bases. Germline-derived CDR1 and CDR2 are MNHEY and SVGAGI. The CDR3 length is 13 residues. CDR3: CASSSRQIYEQYF. CDR3 coding DNA: TGTGCCAGCAGTTCTCGTCAGATCTACGAGCAGTACTTC.

This clone was seen only a few times. V is TRBV4-2 and J is TRBJ1-1, with D perhaps TRBD1 (5 bases). This CDR3 region has 13 residues. Trimming stripped 1 base from V and 7 bases from J, with 10 bases between. Germline CDR1 reads LGHNA; CDR2 reads YNFKEQ. The CDR3 DNA is TGTGCCAGCAGCCAAGGGGGGGAAGGTGAAGCTTTCTTT. This codes for CASSQGGEGEAFF.

This clone was counted only a few times. The genes are TRBV9 and TRBJ2-2; D call uncertain. This CDR3 has 13 amino acids. Looked up from germline, CDR1 is SGDLS and CDR2 is YYNGEE. Trimming removed 0 bases at V and 7 bases at J, with 7 bases between. The DNA of the CDR3 is TGTGCCAGCAGCGTAGGGCCGAACGGGGAGCTGTTTTTT. It translates to CASSVGPNGELFF.

This clone has more than one count but fewer than ten. This chain joins TRBV11-1 and TRBJ2-1, with 10 bases lining up with TRBD2. The germline CDR1 and CDR2 sequences are SGHAT and FQDESV (reference sequence). The CDR3 is 17 residues long. The V and J ends lost 7 bases and 9 bases, in that order; junction bases with no gene match: 18. The CDR3: CASTAWSSGRAHSEQFF. The CDR3 DNA reads as TGTGCCAGCACTGCCTGGTCCAGCGGGAGGGCCCACAGTGAGCAGTTCTTC.

There are a few counts of this clone. In DNA form, the CDR3 reads TGTGCCAGCAGCCAATTCACCGACAGTAACTATGGCTACACCTTC. Encoded protein: CASSQFTDSNYGYTF. The V gene is TRBV14, the J gene TRBJ1-2; possibly TRBD1 for D (5 bases). Per the germline V gene, CDR1 is SGHDN and CDR2 is FVKESK. The CDR3 totals 15 residues. V lost 2 bases and J lost 1, with 11 bases in between.

This clone was seen a few times. This sequence joins TRBV7-2 and TRBJ2-7; 7 nucleotides agree with TRBD2. The CDR3 runs 16 residues. Germline CDR1 SGHTA, CDR2 FQGNSA. Trimming cost V 0 bases and J 2 bases; bases outside gene matches: 7. CDR3 in amino acids: CASSLARGGSPYEQYF. In DNA, the CDR3 is TGTGCCAGCAGCTTAGCTCGGGGCGGGAGTCCCTACGAGCAGTACTTC.

This clone has a handful of counts. This chain connects TRBV7-9 to TRBJ2-1; TRBD1 matches 9 bases. From germline, CDR1 is SEHNR and CDR2 FQNEAQ (reference sequence). V gave up 5 bases and J gave up 5 bases; unmatched junction bases: 7. The CDR3 has 15 amino acids. The CDR3 sequence: CASSPTGTGNNEQFF. For the CDR3, the DNA is TGTGCCAGCAGCCCCACCGGGACAGGGAACAATGAGCAGTTCTTC.

The chain employs TRBV5-1 and TRBJ2-2; a possible D gene is TRBD2 (6 bases). Per germline, CDR1 SGHRS and CDR2 YFSETQ. This CDR3 has 16 residues. The V gene lost 0 bases and the J gene lost 5 bases, with 14 bases spanning the gap. The CDR3 here is CASSLGDLPITGELFF. In DNA form, the CDR3 reads TGCGCCAGCAGCTTGGGGGACTTGCCAATTACCGGGGAGCTGTTTTTT.

This chain joins TRBV19 and TRBJ2-1, with 7 bases aligning to TRBD2. Germline V gene data show CDR1 as LNHDA and CDR2 as SQIVND (reference sequence). The CDR3 runs to 17 residues. V dropped 5 bases and J dropped 7; count of bases not matched to a gene: 17. The CDR3: CASSAFSGRARRNEQFF. The CDR3 DNA sequence: TGTGCCAGTAGTGCCTTCTCGGGGAGGGCCAGACGGAATGAGCAGTTCTTC.

The V gene is TRBV27, the J gene TRBJ2-1, with 10 bases identical to TRBD2. This CDR3 contains 16 residues. V shed 4 bases and J 8 bases; nucleotides not matched to a gene: 11. Germline V gene data show CDR1 as MNHEY and CDR2 as SMNVEV (reference sequence). This chain's CDR3 is CASSSAGTSAFDEQFF. The CDR3, as DNA: TGTGCCAGCAGTTCAGCCGGGACTAGCGCTTTCGATGAGCAGTTCTTC.

This clone was seen a few times. This rearrangement joins TRBV2 to TRBJ1-1; D ambiguous. The germline CDR1 and CDR2 sequences are SNHLY and FYNNEI. V lost 4 bases and J 1 base, leaving 10 bases between the germline ends. This CDR3 region has 14 residues. The CDR3 sequence is CASSGLNRNTEAFF. CDR3 sequence (DNA): TGTGCCAGCAGTGGGCTCAACCGGAACACTGAAGCTTTCTTT.

The rearrangement joins TRBV7-9 to TRBJ2-3; possibly TRBD2 for D (6 bases). Trimming took 3 bases from V and 0 from J, leaving 10 bases between them. CDR1 and CDR2 from the germline V gene are SEHNR and FQNEAQ (reference sequence). The CDR3 runs 15 residues. Written as DNA, the CDR3 is TGTGCCAGCAGCTTTGGGGACTCTAGCACAGATACGCAGTATTTT. Translation: CASSFGDSSTDTQYF.

In this sample, this clone turned up a few times. V gene TRBV19 combines with J gene TRBJ1-2; no clear D gene. V was cut by 11 bases and J by 6 bases, with 16 bases left in between. The germline CDR1 and CDR2 sequences are LNHDA and SQIVND (reference sequence). CDR3 length: 12 residues. The CDR3 region has the DNA TGTGCCTGGAGTGTCACTAGGAATGGCTACACCTTC. It is translated as CAWSVTRNGYTF.

In this sample, this clone turned up a few times. J is TRBJ2-7 and V is TRBV6-5; 9 positions match TRBD2. Germline V CDR1 and CDR2: MNHEY, SVGAGI. Trimming took 7 bases from V and 7 from J; bases not matched to a gene: 14. The CDR3 consists of 15 residues. CDR3 in amino acids: CASTQIAGVPEEQYF. In DNA, the CDR3 is TGTGCCAGCACCCAGATAGCGGGAGTGCCGGAGGAGCAGTACTTC.

The V gene is TRBV4-2, the J gene TRBJ1-5; D remains unclear. The CDR3 has 13 residues. The ends were cut back, 1 base at V and 6 bases at J, with 7 bases in the middle. Germline V gene sequence: CDR1 LGHNA, CDR2 YNFKEQ. As DNA, the CDR3 is TGTGCCAGCAGCCAAGGTCTCAGTCAGCCCCAGCATTTT. Amino acids: CASSQGLSQPQHF.

This clone appeared many times. V and J are TRBV29-1 and TRBJ2-2; TRBD2 is a possible D gene (6 bases). CDR3 length: 14 residues. Trimming took 4 bases from V and 5 from J, leaving 14 bases between them. Germline-derived CDR1 and CDR2 are SQVTM and ANQGSEA. The DNA of the CDR3 is TGCAGCGTTGCCGGCAGGGAGGTAACCGGGGAGCTGTTTTTT. This codes for CSVAGREVTGELFF.

V and J are TRBV29-1 and TRBJ2-7; 7 bases line up with TRBD2. V was pared by 4 bases and J by 0 bases, with 3 bases of the junction left unmatched. The CDR3 has 13 residues. CDR1 and CDR2 (germline): SQVTM, ANQGSEA. The CDR3 DNA reads TGCAGCGTTGCGGGGGGAATCTCCTACGAGCAGTACTTC. This codes for CSVAGGISYEQYF.

The chain is built from TRBV5-1 and TRBJ2-2; possible D gene TRBD1, 6 bases. V was cut by 5 bases and J by 6 bases, with 17 bases left in between. Germline V CDR1 and CDR2: SGHRS, YFSETQ. CDR3 size: 15 residues. CDR3 in DNA: TGCGCCAGCAGGGAGACAGGAGTCTTTCCCGGGGAGCTGTTTTTT. This gives the protein CASRETGVFPGELFF.

This chain connects TRBV6-1 to TRBJ2-1, with a tentative D call TRBD1 (5 bases). Germline CDR1 reads MNHNS; CDR2 reads SASEGT. V was pared by 4 bases and J by 2 bases, with 9 bases between. The CDR3 has 14 residues. The CDR3, as DNA: TGTGCCAGCAGTGCAAGACAGACCTACAATGAGCAGTTCTTC. It is translated as CASSARQTYNEQFF.

The sample holds a few counts of this clone. CDR3 nucleotides: TGTGCCAGCAGCTTAACGCTTCGGGGGGCAGGCGGGGAGCTGTTTTTT. Amino acids: CASSLTLRGAGGELFF. The chain links TRBV7-9 to TRBJ2-2; TRBD2 is a possible D gene (7 bases). Trimming pared 2 bases from V and 7 bases from J, leaving 17 bases between. The CDR3 is 16 residues long. Germline V gene data show CDR1 as SEHNR and CDR2 as FQNEAQ (reference sequence).